Listed here are 28 T cell receptor beta chains from one sample, sequenced in a study of T cell responses to AZD1222 COVID-19 vaccine. Produced via immunoSEQ multiplex PCR; TCRdb's table is partial and in-frame only. The sample yields about 190,000 clones, around 92% seen once. Sequenced here: peripheral blood, sampled on day 0 of AZD1222 vaccination. The receptors stem from an adult in good health.

The chain recombines TRBV6-5 with TRBJ2-3; D remains unclear. Germline V CDR1 and CDR2: MNHEY, SVGAGI. The length of the CDR3 is 15 residues. V was shortened by 3 bases and J by 0 bases, with 10 bases between the two germline ends. The CDR3 nucleotides are TGTGCCAGCAGTTATGGGTCAGGTAGCACAGATACGCAGTATTTT. Translating gives CASSYGSGSTDTQYF.

This chain joins TRBV19 and TRBJ1-2, with D hard to call. Trimming took off 5 bases at V and 8 bases at J, with 21 bases between the two ends. This CDR3 has 15 residues. Germline V gene data show CDR1 as LNHDA and CDR2 as SQIVND (reference sequence). For the CDR3, the DNA is TGTGCCAGTAGTGCTGACCGGAGGATCGGAACAGGCTACACCTTC. This codes for CASSADRRIGTGYTF.

The rearrangement links TRBV24-1 to TRBJ1-1; D is perhaps TRBD1 (6 bases). The length of the CDR3 is 14 residues. Germline CDR1 reads KGHDR; CDR2 reads SFDVKD. Trimming removed 5 bases at V and 7 bases at J, with 16 bases between. The CDR3 DNA sequence: TGTGCCACCAGTGCAACGGGGGCTTTTAATGAAGCTTTCTTT. It codes for CATSATGAFNEAFF.

The V gene is TRBV6-1, the J gene TRBJ1-2, with D perhaps matching TRBD1 (5 bases). This CDR3 has 12 residues. With 3 bases removed from V and 10 bases from J, the gap between germline ends came to 12 bases. Germline V gene data show CDR1 as MNHNS and CDR2 as SASEGT. Written as DNA, the CDR3 is TGTGCCAGCAGTGACCTCAGGGTTCACTACACCTTC. The encoded protein is CASSDLRVHYTF.

This clone was seen a single time. The chain is built from TRBV18 and TRBJ1-1; no clear D gene. From germline, CDR1 is KGHSH and CDR2 LQKENI. V lost 3 bases to trimming and J lost 9 bases, with 14 bases between them. This CDR3 is built from 13 residues. The CDR3 region has the DNA TGTGCCAGCTCACCGTCCCTTGACGGTAAAGCTTTCTTT. It yields the protein CASSPSLDGKAFF.

The chain couples TRBV7-9 to TRBJ2-3, with 12 nucleotides matching TRBD2. The CDR3 is 15 residues long. CDR1 SEHNR and CDR2 FQNEAQ come from the germline V gene (reference sequence). Trimming cost V 8 bases and J 3 bases; bases outside gene matches: 6. Here the CDR3 DNA reads TGTGCCAGCCTGCTAGCGGGGGGGCGGACAGATACGCAGTATTTT. Translation: CASLLAGGRTDTQYF.

V and J are TRBV5-1 and TRBJ2-1; 11 bases align to TRBD2. The CDR3 is 15 residues long. V was pared by 2 bases and J by 9 bases, with 7 bases of the junction left unmatched. Germline assignment: CDR1 SGHRS and CDR2 YFSETQ. CDR3 sequence: CASSFPSGGLFEQFF. CDR3 coding DNA: TGCGCCAGCAGCTTTCCTAGCGGGGGGCTCTTTGAGCAGTTCTTC.

J is TRBJ1-1 and V is TRBV6-5, with D hard to call. The germline V and J ends were trimmed by 2 bases and 1 base, with 8 bases remaining between them. Germline V gene data show CDR1 as MNHEY and CDR2 as SVGAGI. This CDR3 is built from 14 residues. The CDR3 DNA reads TGTGCCAGCAGTTACGGTGAGGGGAACACTGAAGCTTTCTTT. It yields the protein CASSYGEGNTEAFF.

The V gene is TRBV19, the J gene TRBJ1-5; a possible D gene is TRBD1 (5 bases). CDR1 and CDR2 from the germline V gene are LNHDA and SQIVND (reference sequence). Trimming took 7 bases from V and 0 from J, leaving 13 bases between them. This CDR3 spans 15 amino acids. CDR3 protein: CASINRPISNQPQHF. CDR3 nucleotide sequence: TGTGCCAGTATAAACAGGCCCATTAGCAATCAGCCCCAGCATTTT.

In the case of this clone: Other DNA variants within this sample encode the same CDR3. V gene TRBV5-5 combines with J gene TRBJ1-6, with D maybe TRBD1 (6 bases). Germline values: CDR1 SGHKS, CDR2 YYEKEE (reference sequence). This CDR3 contains 17 residues. With 5 bases removed from V and 0 bases from J, the gap between germline ends came to 15 bases. CDR3 amino acids: CASRPDSRSSYNSPLHF. CDR3 coding DNA: TGTGCCAGCAGACCGGACAGTCGAAGCTCCTATAATTCACCCCTCCACTTT.

V is TRBV6-1 and J is TRBJ2-7, with 9 bases matching TRBD2. Trimming removed 2 bases from V and 0 bases from J; junction bases left unmatched: 8. The CDR3 contains 17 residues. Germline CDR1 and CDR2: MNHNS and SASEGT. The DNA of the CDR3 is TGTGCCAGCAGTGAAAGGGCTAGCGGGGCGAGCTCCTACGAGCAGTACTTC. It encodes CASSERASGASSYEQYF.

The V and J genes are TRBV4-3 and TRBJ1-5; D not resolved. The CDR3 extends over 14 amino acids. V was trimmed by 0 bases and J by 4 bases, leaving 7 bases between them. Germline V lookup: CDR1 LGHNA, CDR2 YSLEER. DNA for the CDR3: TGCGCCAGCAGCCAAGAGATGAGGAATCAGCCCCAGCATTTT. Encoded protein: CASSQEMRNQPQHF.

The gene calls are TRBV7-3 and TRBJ1-5, with TRBD1 matching over 9 bases. The V and J ends lost 1 base and 2 bases, in that order; junction bases with no gene match: 15. The CDR3 length is 20 residues. CDR1 SGHTA and CDR2 FQGTGA come from the germline V gene. CDR3 in amino acids: CASSLNKRDRELRGNQPQHF. The CDR3 DNA reads TGTGCCAGCAGCTTAAATAAGCGGGACAGGGAGCTTAGAGGCAATCAGCCCCAGCATTTT. Full variable domain (remainder filled in from reference TRBV7-3 and TRBJ1-5): GAGVSQTPSNKVTEKGKYVELRCDPISGHTALYWYRQSLGQGPEFLIYFQGTGAADDSGLPNDRFFAVRPEGSVSTLKIQRTERGDSAVYLCASSLNKRDRELRGNQPQHFGDGTRLSIL.

This chain joins TRBV24-1 and TRBJ2-7, with TRBD1 identical over 8 bases. Losses at the gene ends were 3 bases for V and 1 base for J; bases not matched to a gene: 4. The CDR3 is 15 amino acids. Germline values: CDR1 KGHDR, CDR2 SFDVKD. The CDR3 nucleotides are TGTGCCACCAGTGATCGGGGGACAGGTTCCTACGAGCAGTACTTC. This sequence encodes CATSDRGTGSYEQYF.

The chain carries TRBV11-1 and TRBJ1-5, with D perhaps TRBD1 (5 bases). CDR1 and CDR2 from the germline V gene are SGHAT and FQDESV (reference sequence). There are 13 residues in the CDR3. Trimming took 1 base from V and 5 from J, leaving 6 bases between them. CDR3 residues: CASSLGGDQPQHF. The DNA of the CDR3 is TGTGCCAGCAGCTTAGGGGGGGATCAGCCCCAGCATTTT.

The gene calls are TRBV12-3 or TRBV12-4 and TRBJ1-1, with D perhaps matching TRBD1 (5 bases). V shed 5 bases and J shed 2 bases, with 9 bases lying between them. This CDR3 is 13 amino acids long. CDR3 sequence: CASSTGPNTEAFF. The CDR3 nucleotides read TGTGCCAGCAGTACAGGCCCTAACACTGAAGCTTTCTTT.

Only a few counts were recorded for this clone. This chain links TRBV6-4 with TRBJ1-5; unclear D gene. The germline gives CDR1 MRHNA, CDR2 SNTAGT. Trimming left V 6 bases short and J 4 bases short, with 10 bases between. The CDR3 spans 13 residues. CDR3 bases: TGTGCCAGCAGCACAGAGGCAAATCAGCCCCAGCATTTT. Translating it yields CASSTEANQPQHF.

The rearrangement links TRBV2 to TRBJ2-3; D might be TRBD2 (6 bases). Germline V gene data show CDR1 as SNHLY and CDR2 as FYNNEI. V was cut by 6 bases and J by 5 bases, with 15 bases left in between. The CDR3 contains 14 residues. Here the CDR3 DNA reads TGTGCCAGCAGACCCGGAGGGGTGGTAGATACGCAGTATTTT. Residues: CASRPGGVVDTQYF.

Concerning this clone itself: This CDR3 is also generated by other DNA sequences in the sample. Here the CDR3 DNA reads TGTGCCAGCAGCTTAGGACAGGGGAGGACTGAAGCTTTCTTT. Protein: CASSLGQGRTEAFF. The chain couples TRBV7-2 to TRBJ1-1, with TRBD1 matching 8 bases. The CDR3 extends over 14 amino acids. The trim removed 1 base at V and 5 bases at J, leaving 3 bases unmatched. Germline V gives CDR1 SGHTA, CDR2 FQGNSA.

The chain combines TRBV6-5 with TRBJ1-5, with unresolved D. CDR1 is MNHEY, CDR2 SVGAGI, per germline. V lost 7 bases to trimming and J lost 2 bases, with 15 bases between them. The CDR3 contains 15 residues. The CDR3 DNA is TGTGCCAGCAATCTGAACTTGGGTGGCAATCAGCCCCAGCATTTT. It specifies CASNLNLGGNQPQHF.

In nucleotides, the CDR3 is TGTGCCAGCAGCGTAGTCGACAGATCCCCATACAATGAGCAGTTCTTC. Encoded protein: CASSVVDRSPYNEQFF. The chain couples TRBV9 to TRBJ2-1; D is possibly TRBD1 (5 bases). The V end lost 0 bases, the J end lost 4 bases, and 14 bases lay between the germline ends. Germline CDR1 and CDR2: SGDLS and YYNGEE. CDR3 length: 16 residues.

As regards this clone: The junction differs from germline at one of its ends, possibly a read error. V is TRBV5-1 and J is TRBJ2-3; possibly TRBD2 for D (5 bases). The CDR3 runs 14 residues. From germline, CDR1 is SGHRS and CDR2 YFSETQ. CDR3 residues: CASSLEASIDTQYF. CDR3 DNA sequence: TGCGCCAGCAGCTTGGAGGCTAGCATAGATACGCAGTATTTT.

J is TRBJ1-5 and V is TRBV5-1; D is ambiguous. The CDR3 covers 14 residues. The germline V gene encodes CDR1 SGHRS and CDR2 YFSETQ. V gave up 2 bases and J gave up 2 bases, with 8 bases separating them. This CDR3 is CASSLGSGNQPQHF. The CDR3 DNA is TGCGCCAGCAGCTTAGGTTCAGGCAATCAGCCCCAGCATTTT.

This clone was seen a single time. The chain recombines TRBV12-3 or TRBV12-4 with TRBJ1-2; a weak D match, TRBD1 (5 bases). The CDR3 covers 13 residues. Trimming pared 5 bases from V and 2 bases from J, leaving 9 bases between. In DNA form, the CDR3 reads TGTGCCAGCAGTCCGGAGGGGAACTATGGCTACACCTTC. This encodes CASSPEGNYGYTF.

This clone has a handful of counts. The rearrangement uses TRBV21-1 and TRBJ1-6; TRBD1, the D gene given by the table, was not confirmed from the DNA. TRBV21-1 is designated a pseudogene. The CDR3 totals 16 residues. The CDR3 protein is CASSKGRATYNSPLHF. In DNA, the CDR3 is TGTGCCAGCAGCAAGGGCAGGGCTACTTATAATTCACCCCTCCACTTT.

In DNA form, the CDR3 reads TGTGCCAGCACCCGGGCTACGGGTGACTACGAGCAGTACTTC. Its translation: CASTRATGDYEQYF. The chain carries TRBV18 and TRBJ2-7; D is unclear. The germline V gene has CDR1 KGHSH and CDR2 LQKENI. The length of the CDR3 is 14 residues. The V end was cut by 8 bases, the J end by 3 bases, with 17 bases between.

The CDR3 region has the DNA TGTGCCAGTAGTGCCCTGATGAACACTGAAGCTTTCTTT. It translates to CASSALMNTEAFF. This rearrangement joins TRBV19 to TRBJ1-1, with D uncertain. This CDR3 comprises 13 residues. Trimming took off 5 bases at V and 0 bases at J, with 7 bases between the two ends. Germline V gives CDR1 LNHDA, CDR2 SQIVND (reference sequence).

The rearrangement joins TRBV7-2 to TRBJ1-5, with 9 bases matching TRBD1. Germline loops: CDR1 SGHTA, CDR2 FQGNSA. This CDR3 has 16 residues. V lost 5 bases, J lost 5 bases, and 10 bases stayed unmatched. As DNA, the CDR3 is TGTGCCAGCAGCAGAGCCGAAACAGGGGGCTATCAGCCCCAGCATTTT. Translating it yields CASSRAETGGYQPQHF.